This T cell receptor (beta chain) was sequenced in a study of T cell repertoires in cytomegalovirus infection (dated by TCRdb to between 2017 and 2020). As for the study more broadly: Alongside well-studied HLA-B-restricted epitopes, the peptide stimulations were aimed at recently identified HLA-C-restricted CMV epitopes, whose presentation resists viral immunomodulation. Donor HLA type was relevant to the analysis, as public TCR beta signatures indicated carriage of CMV infection together with the matching HLA type.

Reading the label with the study, this specimen's treatment or condition is: in vitro stimulation with specific CMV peptide epitopes to enrich CMV-specific T cells. Details on this clonotype: This clone's antigen is unknown. No much larger clonotype is one base removed from it; base qualities were not supplied.

Results and caveats for the whole study, not just this receptor: Carriers of CMV infection plus the relevant HLA type were discriminated by the cumulative frequency of public TCR beta family members in the study cohort and in an independent roughly 320-donor cohort. The ex vivo response was dominated by HLA-C-restricted CMV-specific TCR beta clonotypes, and the single most frequent clonotype in two of eight donors was supplied by these HLA-C-restricted clonotypes.

The data were produced on an Illumina HiSeq 1500. TCRdb reanalyzed the raw reads on its own, using fastp at Q25 for trimming and MiXCR for clone calling, and kept in-frame beta chains. Every entry covers one CDR3 protein and lists the most common genes and DNA from its rows. The sample table lists about 890,000 distinct CDR3 sequences, around 30% of them with a count of one. The ten largest make up roughly an eighth of the sample. Its CDR3 holds 16 amino acids, cysteine through phenylalanine. The DNA shown is the 48-base CDR3, in frame from base 1. CDR1 and CDR2 were assigned from the germline V gene (reference sequence) as SEHNR and FQNEAQ. V and J are trimmed by 1 base and 4 bases, and the gene matches miss 3 bases of the junction.

This material consisted of cultured CD8+ T cells from PBMCs, taken from culture after CMV antigen stimulation. The clonotype was recovered from a human donor in good health (CMV status not recorded). Some clones in this sample may be carry-over from other donors' samples. The chain is encoded by TRBV7-9 joined to TRBJ1-6; 8 central nucleotides agree with TRBD1. The CDR3 protein sequence reads: CASSLGTGIYNSPLHF. The nucleotide sequence is given as TGTGCCAGCAGCTTAGGGACAGGGATTTATAATTCACCCCTCCACTTT.